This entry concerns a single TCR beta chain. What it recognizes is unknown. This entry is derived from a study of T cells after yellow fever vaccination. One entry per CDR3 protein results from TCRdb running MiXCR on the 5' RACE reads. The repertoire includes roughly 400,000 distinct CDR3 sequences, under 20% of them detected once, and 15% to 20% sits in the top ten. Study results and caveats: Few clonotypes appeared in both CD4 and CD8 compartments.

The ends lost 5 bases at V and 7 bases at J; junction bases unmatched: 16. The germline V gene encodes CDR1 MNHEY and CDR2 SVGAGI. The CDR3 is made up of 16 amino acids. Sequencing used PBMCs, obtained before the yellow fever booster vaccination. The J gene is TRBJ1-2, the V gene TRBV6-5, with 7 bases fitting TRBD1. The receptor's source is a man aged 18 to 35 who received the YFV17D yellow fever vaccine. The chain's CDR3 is CASSPPRGRGNGGYTF. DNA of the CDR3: TGTGCCAGCAGTCCCCCCCGCGGCAGGGGGAACGGTGGCTACACCTTC.